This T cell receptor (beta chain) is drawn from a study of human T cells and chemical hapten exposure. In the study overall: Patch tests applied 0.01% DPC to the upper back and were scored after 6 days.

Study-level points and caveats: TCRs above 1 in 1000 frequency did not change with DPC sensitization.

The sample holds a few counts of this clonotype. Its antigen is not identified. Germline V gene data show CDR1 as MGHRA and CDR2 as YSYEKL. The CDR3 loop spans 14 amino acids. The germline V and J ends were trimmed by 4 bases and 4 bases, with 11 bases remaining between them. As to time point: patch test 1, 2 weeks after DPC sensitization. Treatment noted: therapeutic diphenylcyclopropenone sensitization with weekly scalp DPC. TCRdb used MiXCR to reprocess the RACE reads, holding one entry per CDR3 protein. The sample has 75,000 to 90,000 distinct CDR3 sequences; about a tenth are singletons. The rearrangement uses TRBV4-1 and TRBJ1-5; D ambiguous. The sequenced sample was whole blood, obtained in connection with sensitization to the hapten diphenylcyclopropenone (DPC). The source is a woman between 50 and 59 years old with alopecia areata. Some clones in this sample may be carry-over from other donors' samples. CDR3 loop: CASSPEEQNQPQHF. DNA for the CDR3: TGCGCCAGCAGCCCCGAGGAGCAAAATCAGCCCCAGCATTTT.